This T cell receptor beta chain was profiled in a study of neurological immune-mediated disorders. Where libraries were unsorted, they were derived from 2 million PBMCs stored at -80 degrees C. The cDNA was synthesized by 5'RACE incorporating 10-nucleotide random UMIs. TCRdb processed the 5' RACE reads anew with MiXCR; each CDR3 protein has one entry. Of around 13,000 distinct CDR3 sequences in the sample, less than 11% were seen once. The sample holds many counts of this clonotype. V lost 3 bases to trimming and J lost 2 bases; unmatched junction nucleotides: 3. This CDR3 has 13 residues. CDR1 and CDR2 (germline): DFQATT, SNEGSKA (reference sequence).

The V call is TRBV20-1, the J call TRBJ2-7, with TRBD1 matching 8 bases. The clonotype was recovered from a woman aged 35 to 49 in good health. The source material was PBMCs. The CDR3 protein is CSASLTGAYEQYF. Here the CDR3 DNA reads TGCAGTGCTAGCTTGACAGGGGCCTACGAGCAGTACTTC.